One and the same sample provided the 26 T cell receptor beta chains below, sequenced in a study of post-analysis software for immune sequencing data. Broader study findings: Included in a set of five TRBV segments more frequent in patients than controls were TRBV5-6, TRBV5-1 and TRBV20-1.

Each TCR beta cDNA library carried unique molecular identifiers. TCRdb recomputed calls from the PCR reads with MiXCR, one row per CDR3 protein. This sample has 820,000 or so distinct CDR3 sequences, with about 57% found just once. Antigens of these TCRs are unknown. Sequencing was done on a sample of blood. These receptors originate from a girl between 5 and 17 years old with multiple sclerosis.

The chain links TRBV28 to TRBJ1-6; the D gene is possibly TRBD1 (5 bases). Germline assignment: CDR1 MDHEN and CDR2 SYDVKM. The CDR3 has 16 amino acids. V was cut by 6 bases and J by 7 bases, with 19 bases left in between. CDR3 nucleotides: TGTGCCAGCAGCCCCCTCTCGGGGGGTCGGAATTCACCCCTCCACTTT. Its protein is CASSPLSGGRNSPLHF.

Only a few counts were recorded for this clonotype. The chain links TRBV7-9 to TRBJ2-5; 7 bases are shared with TRBD1. The assigned J gene may be wrong: the sequence end matches TRBJ2-7 better. The CDR3 contains 13 residues. Germline V gene lookup returns CDR1 SEHNR and CDR2 FQNEAQ (reference sequence). The DNA for the CDR3 is TGTGCCAGCAGCTTATGGGGACAGTACGAGCAGTACTTC. Translating gives CASSLWGQYEQYF.

The chain is built from TRBV27 and TRBJ2-1; D possibly matches TRBD1 or TRBD2 (5 bases each). Trimming cost V 4 bases and J 0 bases, with 13 bases left between them. The CDR3 sequence is 16 residues long. CDR1 MNHEY and CDR2 SMNVEV come from the germline V gene (reference sequence). The CDR3 DNA sequence: TGTGCCAGCAGTTCGAGAGGGACGAGCTCCTACAATGAGCAGTTCTTC. This translates into CASSSRGTSSYNEQFF.

This clonotype was observed a few times. V is TRBV20-1 and J is TRBJ1-2; 8 nucleotides agree with TRBD1. CDR1 and CDR2 from the germline V gene are DFQATT and SNEGSKA (reference sequence). The CDR3 runs 16 residues. The J segment lost 0 bases and the V segment lost 2 bases, leaving 8 bases of the junction unmatched. The CDR3 loop reads CSARKDRAPANYGYTF. CDR3 sequence (DNA): TGCAGTGCTAGAAAGGACAGGGCTCCAGCTAACTATGGCTACACCTTC.

This clonotype has more than one count but fewer than ten. CDR3 sequence reads: CSARYTLDREGQPQHF. The CDR3 nucleotides read TGCAGTGCTCGTTACACCCTCGACAGGGAGGGTCAGCCCCAGCATTTT. The chain links TRBV20-1 to TRBJ1-5, with 7 bases that match TRBD1. After removal of 5 bases from V and 6 bases from J, the junction contained 16 bases not matched to a gene. CDR1 DFQATT and CDR2 SNEGSKA come from the germline V gene (reference sequence). This CDR3 region has 16 residues.

The chain combines TRBV6-2 or TRBV6-3 with TRBJ2-1; 10 bases are shared with TRBD2. Trimming at V came to 6 bases and at J to 7 bases, leaving 6 bases not matched to a gene. This CDR3 has 14 amino acids. Germline assignment: CDR1 MNHEY and CDR2 SVGEGT. CDR3 sequence: CASRPSGSWNEQFF. CDR3 DNA: TGTGCCAGCAGACCTAGCGGGAGCTGGAATGAGCAGTTCTTC.

This clonotype has a handful of counts. The V and J genes are TRBV6-5 and TRBJ2-1; D remains ambiguous. The CDR3 contains 14 residues. V lost 6 bases, J lost 0 bases, and 9 bases lay in between. CDR1 is MNHEY, CDR2 SVGAGI, per germline. The CDR3 sequence is CASSITSSYNEQFF. DNA of the CDR3: TGTGCCAGCAGCATTACGAGCTCCTACAATGAGCAGTTCTTC.

The rearrangement joins TRBV20-1 to TRBJ2-7; 12 bases match TRBD2. The J segment lost 4 bases and the V segment lost 4 bases, leaving 11 bases of the junction unmatched. CDR1 and CDR2 (germline): DFQATT, SNEGSKA (reference sequence). The length of the CDR3 is 16 residues. This CDR3 is CSATKASGGASYEQYF. The DNA of the CDR3 is TGCAGTGCTACAAAAGCTAGCGGGGGGGCCTCTTACGAGCAGTACTTC.

The V gene is TRBV7-9, the J gene TRBJ2-4; tentative D call: TRBD2 (6 bases). The end of the DNA aligns better with TRBJ2-7, so the J call may be wrong. Germline loops: CDR1 SEHNR, CDR2 FQNEAQ (reference sequence). This CDR3 spans 15 amino acids. As DNA, the CDR3 is TGTGCCAGCAGCTTATCCGGCGTGCGGGGCTACGAGCAGTACTTC. Residues: CASSLSGVRGYEQYF.

The chain combines TRBV7-2 with TRBJ1-2; D gene uncertain. Germline V CDR1 and CDR2: SGHTA, FQGNSA. The CDR3 consists of 14 residues. V gave up 4 bases and J gave up 4 bases, with 13 bases separating them. The CDR3, as DNA: TGTGCCAGCAGCTCCCCAGGTCTCGTCTATGGCTACACCTTC. Translation gives CASSSPGLVYGYTF.

Notes on this clonotype: Sequence at one end of the junction differs from germline and may be a read error. The chain joins TRBV7-7 to TRBJ2-4, with 12 bases that match TRBD2. Matching the DNA end better, TRBJ2-5 makes the J call doubtful. This CDR3 is built from 17 residues. CDR1 and CDR2 from the germline V gene are SSHAT and FNYEAQ (reference sequence). DNA of the CDR3: TGTGCTAGCAGCTTACGACTAGCGGGAGCTCGGTGGGAGACCCAGTACTTC. This sequence encodes CASSLRLAGARWETQYF.

The chain employs TRBV5-6 and TRBJ2-4; D is possibly TRBD1 or TRBD2 (5 bases each). The germline V gene encodes CDR1 SGHDT and CDR2 YYEEEE. The CDR3 is 17 amino acids. Trimming shortened V by 1 base and J by 2 bases, and 16 bases separated the two germline ends. The CDR3 region has the DNA TGTGCCAGCAGCTTGACAATATCAGAGGGGCCCAAAAACATTCAGTACTTC. This translates into CASSLTISEGPKNIQYF.

CDR3 DNA: TGTGCCAGCAGCGTGACTAGCGGGATGGCAGATACGCAGTATTTT. This encodes CASSVTSGMADTQYF. The chain employs TRBV9 and TRBJ2-3; 11 nucleotides match TRBD2. The CDR3 runs 15 residues. Trimming took 2 bases from V and 4 from J; bases not matched to a gene: 3. From germline, CDR1 is SGDLS and CDR2 YYNGEE.

The chain recombines TRBV27 with TRBJ2-1, with a possible D match to TRBD1 (6 bases). Germline V gives CDR1 MNHEY, CDR2 SMNVEV (reference sequence). Trimming shortened V by 2 bases and J by 0 bases, and 23 bases separated the two germline ends. The CDR3 is made up of 20 amino acids. The chain's CDR3 is CASSLPLAGDGLSSYNEQFF. The DNA of the CDR3 is TGTGCCAGCAGTTTACCTCTGGCAGGGGATGGTCTGAGCTCCTACAATGAGCAGTTCTTC.

This clonotype occurred once. V is TRBV7-8 and J is TRBJ1-4, with D unclear. This CDR3 region has 14 residues. CDR1 and CDR2 (germline): SGHVS, FQNEAQ. With 5 bases removed from V and 4 bases from J, the gap between germline ends came to 11 bases. The CDR3 sequence is CASSPWERNEKLFF. The CDR3 DNA is TGTGCCAGCAGCCCATGGGAGCGTAATGAAAAACTGTTTTTT.

There are a few counts of this clonotype. V is TRBV5-1 and J is TRBJ2-5; 7 bases are shared with TRBD2. The V gene end was trimmed by 4 bases and the J gene end by 4 bases; junction bases not matched to a gene: 10. Per the germline V gene, CDR1 is SGHRS and CDR2 is YFSETQ. The CDR3 spans 15 residues. This CDR3 is CASSGDSSGGETQYF. Written as DNA, the CDR3 is TGCGCCAGCAGCGGAGACTCTAGCGGCGGAGAGACCCAGTACTTC.

The chain uses TRBV29-1 and TRBJ2-1, with D possibly being TRBD1 (5 bases). V was clipped by 4 bases and J by 3 bases, with 10 bases between them. Per the germline V gene, CDR1 is SQVTM and CDR2 is ANQGSEA. The CDR3 extends over 13 amino acids. The CDR3 DNA sequence: TGCAGCGTTGCCGACAGAAACTACAATGAGCAGTTCTTC. This codes for CSVADRNYNEQFF.

The chain combines TRBV10-1 with TRBJ1-5; weak D call: TRBD1 (5 bases). V lost 0 bases, J lost 6 bases, and 9 bases lay in between. The CDR3 has 14 amino acids. Germline CDR1 is WNHNN and CDR2 is SYGVQD (reference sequence). The CDR3 spells CASSESGPPQPQHF. CDR3 sequence (DNA): TGCGCCAGCAGTGAGTCGGGACCGCCTCAGCCCCAGCATTTT.

The chain uses TRBV5-1 and TRBJ2-5; a weak D match, TRBD1 (6 bases). The DNA matches TRBJ2-7 better at its end, which makes the J call doubtful. The CDR3 sequence is 12 residues long. Per the germline V gene, CDR1 is SGHRS and CDR2 is YFSETQ. In nucleotides, the CDR3 is TGCGCCAGCAGCTTGGAACAGGGCGAGCAGTACTTC. The encoded protein is CASSLEQGEQYF.

This clonotype has only a few counts. As DNA, the CDR3 is TGTGCCAGCAGCGAAATGGGTTTTTCAGATACGCAGTATTTT. This codes for CASSEMGFSDTQYF. The chain carries TRBV11-2 and TRBJ2-3; D gene unclear. Germline V lookup: CDR1 SGHAT, CDR2 FQNNGV. Trimming pared 5 bases from V and 4 bases from J, leaving 13 bases between. This CDR3 has 14 residues.

This rearrangement joins TRBV20-1 to TRBJ2-5, with TRBD2 as a possible D gene (6 bases). The CDR3 has 14 amino acids. Per the germline V gene, CDR1 is DFQATT and CDR2 is SNEGSKA (reference sequence). CDR3 residues: CSHHTTAGQETQYF. The CDR3 nucleotides read TGCAGCCACCACACCACAGCGGGTCAAGAGACCCAGTACTTC.

This clonotype was detected a few times. This chain links TRBV12-3 or TRBV12-4 with TRBJ2-5; D tentatively fits TRBD1 or TRBD2 (5 bases each). Deletions cut 1 base from V and 11 bases from J, with 20 bases between. The CDR3 runs 15 residues. The CDR3 sequence is CASSLGTGPSQEQYF. Written as DNA, the CDR3 is TGTGCCAGCAGTTTAGGTACGGGGCCCTCTCAGGAGCAGTACTTC.

On this clonotype: One end of the junction fails to match germline, which may point to a read error. The chain has TRBV20-1 and TRBJ2-1; 9 bases agree with TRBD2. The CDR3 sequence is 16 residues long. Germline values: CDR1 DFQATT, CDR2 SNEGSKA (reference sequence). CDR3 coding DNA: TGCAGTGCTAGACCAACCGGGACTAGCAGGAACAATGGGCAGTTCTTC. It is translated as CSARPTGTSRNNGQFF.

This clonotype was counted between two and nine times. The genes are TRBV12-3 or TRBV12-4 and TRBJ2-7; 12 bases are shared with TRBD2. The CDR3 has 15 amino acids. Trimming at V came to 6 bases and at J to 5 bases, leaving 8 bases not matched to a gene. Here the CDR3 DNA reads TGTGCCAGCAGAAAAAGGACTAGCGGGGAAAACGAGCAGTACTTC. Protein: CASRKRTSGENEQYF.

The V gene is TRBV13, the J gene TRBJ2-2; TRBD1 or TRBD2 may be the D gene (5 bases each). Germline V CDR1 and CDR2: PRHDT, FYEKMQ (reference sequence). This CDR3 region has 18 residues. Trimming took 3 bases from V and 5 from J, leaving 22 bases between them. This CDR3 is CASSLGTMGVSGTGELFF. For the CDR3, the DNA is TGTGCCAGCAGCTTGGGAACAATGGGGGTATCGGGGACCGGGGAGCTGTTTTTT.

The CDR3 bases are TGCGCCAGCAGCTCTGGGACTAGTTCAACCGGGGAGCTGTTTTTT. This codes for CASSSGTSSTGELFF. The chain joins TRBV5-1 to TRBJ2-2, with 8 bases that match TRBD2. Germline loops: CDR1 SGHRS, CDR2 YFSETQ. V was clipped by 3 bases and J by 5 bases; unmatched bases: 6. This CDR3 has 15 residues.